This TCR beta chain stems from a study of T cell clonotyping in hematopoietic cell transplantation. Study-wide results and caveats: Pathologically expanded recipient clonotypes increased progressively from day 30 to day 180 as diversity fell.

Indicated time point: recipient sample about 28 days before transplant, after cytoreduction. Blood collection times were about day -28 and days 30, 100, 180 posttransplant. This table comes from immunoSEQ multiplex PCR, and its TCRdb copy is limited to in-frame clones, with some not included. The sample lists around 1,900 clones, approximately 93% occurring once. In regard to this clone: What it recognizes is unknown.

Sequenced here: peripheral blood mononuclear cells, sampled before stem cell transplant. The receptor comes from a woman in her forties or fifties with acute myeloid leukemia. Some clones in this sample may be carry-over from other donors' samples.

CDR3 in amino acids: CASSLRDRITYEQYF. CDR3 DNA sequence: TGCGCCAGCAGCTTGCGGGACAGGATTACCTACGAGCAGTACTTC. The chain recombines TRBV5-1 with TRBJ2-7, with TRBD1 matching 8 bases. Germline-derived CDR1 and CDR2 are SGHRS and YFSETQ. This CDR3 has 15 residues. V trimming: 1 base; J trimming: 2 bases; junction bases outside the gene matches: 5.